This T cell receptor beta chain was profiled in a study of vaccination and CD4 T cells after COVID-19. Turning to this clonotype: The target antigen is unknown.

CD4+ T cells that had been cultured provided DNA sequenced with the Oncomine TCR Beta short-read assay. TCRdb fed the PCR reads into MiXCR, producing one record per CDR3 protein. This sample yields about 17,000 distinct CDR3 sequences, of which 25% to 35% are seen a single time; around a sixth belongs to the top ten. Noted treatment: roughly nine-day PBMC culture with coronavirus spike peptide pools or control peptides (ViraFEST assay). In germline, CDR1 is SGHTA, CDR2 FQGTGA. V gave up 4 bases and J gave up 5 bases, with 21 bases separating them. The CDR3 loop spans 17 amino acids. The V gene is TRBV7-3, the J gene TRBJ2-1; D tentatively fits TRBD1 or TRBD2 (5 bases each). The source material was cultured CD4+ T cells from blood. The receptor's source is a human donor with COVID-19. Here the CDR3 reads CASSSEARGWNHNEQFF. CDR3 coding DNA: TGTGCCAGCAGCTCAGAAGCTCGGGGCTGGAACCACAATGAGCAGTTCTTC.